The 23 T cell receptor beta chains in this list originate from one sample, sequenced in a study of response to subunit inactivated influenza vaccine (dated by TCRdb to 2016 to 2019). Receptor amplification or capture employed RT-PCR. The sequencer listed for this sample is Illumina HiSeq 2500. TCRdb ran its own pipeline on the public reads, namely fastp trimming at Q25 and MiXCR clone calling, and kept in-frame beta chains. Rows matching on CDR3 protein sequence are summarized as one entry with the most common DNA and genes. The sample has about 780,000 distinct CDR3 sequences on record, approximately 17% of them singletons. The top ten hold roughly 11% of the sample. Source: PBMCs from blood, taken roughly 5 days after vaccination. The source is a man in his fifties who received an inactivated influenza vaccine. Donor details come from another sample of the same person, matched by shared clones.

This CDR3 is CASSHPMGEQFF. The CDR3 bases are TGTGCCAGCAGCCACCCAATGGGTGAGCAGTTCTTC. This chain connects TRBV3-1 to TRBJ2-1, with no clear D. V shed 3 bases and J shed 9 bases, with 9 bases lying between them. CDR1 and CDR2 (germline): LGHDT, YNNKEL (reference sequence). The CDR3 has 12 residues.

The V and J genes are TRBV12-3 or TRBV12-4 and TRBJ2-5, with 8 bases fitting TRBD2. This CDR3 comprises 14 residues. Unmatched junction bases numbered 6, after V lost 4 bases and J lost 5 bases. The DNA for the CDR3 is TGTGCCAGCAGTTGGGGACTAGGAGGGGAGACCCAGTACTTC. The encoded protein is CASSWGLGGETQYF.

The V call is TRBV15, the J call TRBJ1-2; D might be TRBD1 (6 bases). Between the trimmed V and J ends, which lost 2 bases and 5 bases, there was a span of 15 bases. In germline, CDR1 is LNHNV, CDR2 YYDKDF (reference sequence). The CDR3 spans 15 residues. The DNA for the CDR3 is TGTGCCACCAGCAGAAGTTTCGGACAGTTATATGGCTACACCTTC. Residues: CATSRSFGQLYGYTF.

This clonotype was counted a few times. Written as DNA, the CDR3 is TGCAGCGTTGAAATGGACAGTTTCTACGAGCAGTACTTC. It is translated as CSVEMDSFYEQYF. The chain couples TRBV29-1 to TRBJ2-7; weak D call: TRBD1 (6 bases). The CDR3 has 13 amino acids. Germline CDR1 reads SQVTM; CDR2 reads ANQGSEA. V lost 2 bases to trimming and J lost 3 bases, with 11 bases between them.

This clonotype was observed a few times. The rearrangement joins TRBV27 to TRBJ1-6; maybe TRBD1 (6 bases). The CDR3 totals 12 residues. Trimming cost V 6 bases and J 12 bases, with 12 bases left between them. Germline-derived CDR1 and CDR2 are MNHEY and SMNVEV (reference sequence). The CDR3 DNA reads TGTGCCAGCAGCCCAGGGGCCGGACCCCTCCACTTT. It specifies CASSPGAGPLHF.

This chain connects TRBV5-1 to TRBJ1-6; 7 bases are shared with TRBD1. The CDR3 covers 15 residues. The trim removed 0 bases at V and 6 bases at J, leaving 3 bases unmatched. Germline V CDR1 and CDR2: SGHRS, YFSETQ. CDR3 nucleotides: TGCGCCAGCAGCTTGGAGACAGGGCGTAATTCACCCCTCCACTTT. This gives the protein CASSLETGRNSPLHF.

This clonotype was seen a handful of times. CDR3 nucleotides: TGCGCCAGCAGCTTGGCAGGTCGTGAGCAGTTCTTC. Residues: CASSLAGREQFF. This sequence joins TRBV5-1 and TRBJ2-1, with no clear D. The CDR3 is made up of 12 amino acids. Trimming removed 0 bases at V and 9 bases at J, with 7 bases between. The germline gives CDR1 SGHRS, CDR2 YFSETQ.

The sample holds a few counts of this clonotype. The chain combines TRBV5-1 with TRBJ1-4, with D hard to call. V dropped 0 bases and J dropped 5 bases, with 11 bases sitting between them. The CDR3 runs 15 residues. Germline V gene sequence: CDR1 SGHRS, CDR2 YFSETQ. For the CDR3, the DNA is TGCGCCAGCAGCTTGGTCGGCAGCTCAAATGAAAAACTGTTTTTT. Translation: CASSLVGSSNEKLFF. The complete variable domain, with remaining parts taken from reference TRBV5-1 and TRBJ1-4, reads KAGVTQTPRYLIKTRGQQVTLSCSPISGHRSVSWYQQTPGQGLQFLFEYFSETQRNKGNFPGRFSGRQFSNSRSEMNVSTLELGDSALYLCASSLVGSSNEKLFFGSGTQLSVL.

There are a few counts of this clonotype. This chain links TRBV28 with TRBJ1-4; a weak D match, TRBD1 (5 bases). Germline V CDR1 and CDR2: MDHEN, SYDVKM. The CDR3 consists of 13 residues. V was shortened by 4 bases and J by 8 bases, with 11 bases between the two germline ends. CDR3 amino acids: CASSSQDIEKLFF. The CDR3 nucleotides are TGTGCCAGCAGTTCACAGGATATCGAAAAACTGTTTTTT.

This clonotype has just a few counts. J is TRBJ2-3 and V is TRBV29-1; 7 bases line up with TRBD2. The V and J ends lost 1 base and 5 bases, in that order; junction bases with no gene match: 9. The CDR3 runs 15 residues. Germline CDR1 and CDR2: SQVTM and ANQGSEA. The CDR3 protein is CSVEVGGSGVDTQYF. Written as DNA, the CDR3 is TGCAGCGTTGAAGTTGGCGGGAGTGGGGTAGATACGCAGTATTTT.

Worth noting for this clonotype: This clone may be a read error of a much larger clone one base away. This CDR3 reads CASSQHGVHYEQYF. CDR3 nucleotide sequence: TGTGCCAGCAGCCAACACGGAGTCCACTACGAGCAGTACTTC. This chain joins TRBV12-3 or TRBV12-4 and TRBJ2-7, with unresolved D. Trimming removed 6 bases at V and 3 bases at J, with 15 bases between. There are 14 residues in the CDR3.

The chain is built from TRBV4-3 and TRBJ2-7; 8 bases map to TRBD1. From germline, CDR1 is LGHNA and CDR2 YSLEER. This CDR3 has 14 residues. Unmatched junction bases numbered 2, after V lost 1 base and J lost 3 bases. The CDR3 here is CASSQVRGLYEQYF. CDR3 coding DNA: TGCGCCAGCAGCCAAGTCAGGGGGCTCTACGAGCAGTACTTC.

This clonotype was detected only once. The chain is built from TRBV30 and TRBJ2-2; D may be TRBD1 (6 bases). The CDR3 is made up of 14 amino acids. The V and J ends lost 8 bases and 2 bases respectively, with 15 bases between them. Germline CDR1 GTSNPN, CDR2 SVGIG (reference sequence). The CDR3 spells CALVKGVNTGELFF. The DNA for the CDR3 is TGTGCCCTGGTCAAGGGGGTAAACACCGGGGAGCTGTTTTTT.

This clonotype was seen at least ten times. V and J are TRBV20-1 and TRBJ2-4; 8 bases are shared with TRBD1. The length of the CDR3 is 15 residues. Germline loops: CDR1 DFQATT, CDR2 SNEGSKA (reference sequence). V shed 3 bases, J shed 3 bases, and the junction held 7 bases outside the gene matches. CDR3 DNA: TGCAGTGCTAGCCTCGACAGGGGAAACAAAAACATTCAGTACTTC. Translation gives CSASLDRGNKNIQYF.

This clonotype was detected ten times or more. The chain recombines TRBV5-6 with TRBJ1-2; 9 bases match TRBD1. This CDR3 comprises 17 residues. The germline V gene has CDR1 SGHDT and CDR2 YYEEEE. V gave up 2 bases and J gave up 5 bases; unmatched junction bases: 13. The CDR3 reads CASSLAGTGFGSYGYTF. The CDR3 nucleotides read TGTGCCAGCAGCTTAGCCGGGACAGGGTTTGGATCATATGGCTACACCTTC.

J is TRBJ2-1 and V is TRBV20-1; 11 positions match TRBD2. Germline assignment: CDR1 DFQATT and CDR2 SNEGSKA (reference sequence). CDR3 length equals 14 residues. The DNA of the CDR3 is TGCAGACCAGTGGGGACTAGCGGAGACAATGAGCAGTTCTTC. This translates into CRPVGTSGDNEQFF.

This clonotype was found a few times. V and J are TRBV12-3 or TRBV12-4 and TRBJ1-1; D unresolved. V lost 4 bases to trimming and J lost 10 bases, with 13 bases between them. This CDR3 has 12 amino acids. CDR3 DNA sequence: TGTGCCAGCAGTTCCACGGGGTTAGGAGCTTTCTTT. Protein: CASSSTGLGAFF.

This clonotype was detected a few times. The chain carries TRBV3-1 and TRBJ2-1; possible D gene TRBD2, 5 bases. The length of the CDR3 is 15 residues. Between the trimmed V and J ends, which lost 2 bases and 0 bases, there was a span of 8 bases. Per germline, CDR1 LGHDT and CDR2 YNNKEL (reference sequence). The CDR3 sequence is CASSQQRSSYNEQFF. In DNA, the CDR3 is TGTGCCAGCAGCCAACAGCGGAGCTCCTACAATGAGCAGTTCTTC.

The rearrangement joins TRBV6-2 or TRBV6-3 to TRBJ2-7; D gene uncertain. The germline CDR1 and CDR2 sequences are MNHEY and SVGEGT. V was clipped by 6 bases and J by 4 bases, with 10 bases between them. This CDR3 comprises 12 residues. In DNA, the CDR3 is TGTGCCAGCAGCCAGACCAAGTACGAGCAGTACTTC. This gives the protein CASSQTKYEQYF.

This clonotype was seen more than once but under ten times. The CDR3 here is CASSLFAGDHNEQFF. CDR3 coding DNA: TGTGCCAGCAGCTTGTTTGCGGGAGACCACAATGAGCAGTTCTTC. J is TRBJ2-1 and V is TRBV7-2, with 7 bases identical to TRBD2. V lost 3 bases and J lost 5; bases outside the gene matches: 7. The CDR3 sequence is 15 residues long. Looked up from germline, CDR1 is SGHTA and CDR2 is FQGNSA. Variable domain in full (rest from reference TRBV7-2 and TRBJ2-1): GAGVSQSPSNKVTEKGKDVELRCDPISGHTALYWYRQSLGQGLEFLIYFQGNSAPDKSGLPSDRFSAERTGGSVSTLTIQRTQQEDSAVYLCASSLFAGDHNEQFFGPGTRLTVL.

The V gene is TRBV5-1, the J gene TRBJ2-7; 8 bases map to TRBD1. This CDR3 is built from 15 residues. The ends lost 0 bases at V and 3 bases at J; junction bases unmatched: 5. In germline, CDR1 is SGHRS, CDR2 YFSETQ. The CDR3 sequence is CASSLGTGPYYEQYF. As DNA, the CDR3 is TGCGCCAGCAGCTTGGGGACAGGGCCCTACTACGAGCAGTACTTC.

This clonotype was counted only a few times. CDR3 in DNA: TGTGCCAGCAGCGCCACCGCCGGCCTCATAATGACCCAGTACTTC. Protein product: CASSATAGLIMTQYF. The V and J genes are TRBV11-2 and TRBJ2-5; D uncertain. Germline assignment: CDR1 SGHAT and CDR2 FQNNGV. This CDR3 has 15 residues. V lost 5 bases and J lost 7, with 20 bases in between.

This clonotype has just a few counts. The J gene is TRBJ1-5, the V gene TRBV6-2 or TRBV6-3, with unresolved D. V gave up 0 bases and J gave up 5 bases, with 14 bases separating them. The germline gives CDR1 MNHEY, CDR2 SVGEGT. CDR3 length equals 16 residues. CDR3 in DNA: TGTGCCAGCAGTTACTCCCAAAGTGGAAGAGATCAGCCCCAGCATTTT. This codes for CASSYSQSGRDQPQHF.